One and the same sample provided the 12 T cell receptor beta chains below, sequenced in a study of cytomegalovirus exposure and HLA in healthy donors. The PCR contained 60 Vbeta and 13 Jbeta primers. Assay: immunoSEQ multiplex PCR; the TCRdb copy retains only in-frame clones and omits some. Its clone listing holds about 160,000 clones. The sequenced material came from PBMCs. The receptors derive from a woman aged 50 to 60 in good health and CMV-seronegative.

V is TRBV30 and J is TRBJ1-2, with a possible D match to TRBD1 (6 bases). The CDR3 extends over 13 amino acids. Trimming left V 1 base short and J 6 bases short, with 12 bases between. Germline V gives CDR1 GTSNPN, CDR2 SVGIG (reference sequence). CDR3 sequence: CAWSGGTSDGYTF. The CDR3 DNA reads TGTGCCTGGAGTGGAGGGACATCAGATGGCTACACCTTC.

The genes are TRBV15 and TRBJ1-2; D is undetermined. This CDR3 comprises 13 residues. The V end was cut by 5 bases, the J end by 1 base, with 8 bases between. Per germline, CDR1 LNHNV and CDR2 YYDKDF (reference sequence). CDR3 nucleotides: TGTGCCACCAGCTTTGACTTTAACTATGGCTACACCTTC. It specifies CATSFDFNYGYTF.

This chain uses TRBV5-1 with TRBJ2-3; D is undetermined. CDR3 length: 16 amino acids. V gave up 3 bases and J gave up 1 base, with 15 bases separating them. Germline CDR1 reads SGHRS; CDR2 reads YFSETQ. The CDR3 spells CASSSGLMEGTDTQYF. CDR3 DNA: TGCGCCAGCAGCTCGGGTCTCATGGAAGGCACAGATACGCAGTATTTT.

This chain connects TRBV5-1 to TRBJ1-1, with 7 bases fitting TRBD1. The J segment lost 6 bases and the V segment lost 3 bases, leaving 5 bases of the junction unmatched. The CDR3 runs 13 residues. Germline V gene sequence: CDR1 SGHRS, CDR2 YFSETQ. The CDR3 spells CASSSRQGAEAFF. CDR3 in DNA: TGCGCCAGCAGCTCTCGACAGGGAGCTGAAGCTTTCTTT.

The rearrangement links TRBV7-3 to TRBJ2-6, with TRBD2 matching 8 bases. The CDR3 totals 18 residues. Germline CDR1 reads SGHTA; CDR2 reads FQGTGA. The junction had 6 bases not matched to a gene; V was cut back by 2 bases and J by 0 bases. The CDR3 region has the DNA TGTGCCAGCAGCTTACTTACCGGGACTAGCTCTGGGGCCAACGTCCTGACTTTC. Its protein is CASSLLTGTSSGANVLTF.

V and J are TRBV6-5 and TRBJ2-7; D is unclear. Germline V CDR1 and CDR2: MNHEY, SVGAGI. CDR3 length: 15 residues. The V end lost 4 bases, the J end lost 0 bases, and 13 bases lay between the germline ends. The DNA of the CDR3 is TGTGCCAGCAGTTCTCGAGCGATCAGCTCCTACGAGCAGTACTTC. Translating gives CASSSRAISSYEQYF.

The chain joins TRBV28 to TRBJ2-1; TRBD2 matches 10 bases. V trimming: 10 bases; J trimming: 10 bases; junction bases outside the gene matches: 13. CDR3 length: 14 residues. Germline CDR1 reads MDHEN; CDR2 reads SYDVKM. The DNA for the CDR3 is TGTGCCATTGGGCAGCGGGGGGGCCTTCGAGAGCAGTTCTTC. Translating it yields CAIGQRGGLREQFF.

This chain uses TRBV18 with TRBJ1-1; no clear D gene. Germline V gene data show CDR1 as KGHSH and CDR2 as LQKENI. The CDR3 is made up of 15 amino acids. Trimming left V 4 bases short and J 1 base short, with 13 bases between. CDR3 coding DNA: TGTGCCAGCTCACTAACGGAGGGAAAGAACACTGAAGCTTTCTTT. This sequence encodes CASSLTEGKNTEAFF.

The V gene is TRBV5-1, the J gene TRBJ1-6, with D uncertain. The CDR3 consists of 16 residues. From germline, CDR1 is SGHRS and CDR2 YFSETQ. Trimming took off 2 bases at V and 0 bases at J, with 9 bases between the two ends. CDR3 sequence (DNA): TGCGCCAGCAGCTTACCGGGGAGCTCCTATAATTCACCCCTCCACTTT. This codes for CASSLPGSSYNSPLHF. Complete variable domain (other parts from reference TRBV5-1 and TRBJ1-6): KAGVTQTPRYLIKTRGQQVTLSCSPISGHRSVSWYQQTPGQGLQFLFEYFSETQRNKGNFPGRFSGRQFSNSRSEMNVSTLELGDSALYLCASSLPGSSYNSPLHFGNGTRLTVT.

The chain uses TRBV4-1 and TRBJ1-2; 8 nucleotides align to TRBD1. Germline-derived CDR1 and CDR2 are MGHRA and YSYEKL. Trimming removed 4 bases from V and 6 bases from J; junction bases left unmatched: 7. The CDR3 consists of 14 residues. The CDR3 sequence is CASSRRLDRDGYTF. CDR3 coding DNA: TGCGCCAGCAGCCGACGATTGGACAGGGATGGCTACACCTTC.

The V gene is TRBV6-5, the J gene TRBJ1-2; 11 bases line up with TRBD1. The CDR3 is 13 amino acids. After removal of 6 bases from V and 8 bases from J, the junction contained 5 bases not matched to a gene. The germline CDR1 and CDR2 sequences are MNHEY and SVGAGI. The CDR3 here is CASSGQGAGGYTF. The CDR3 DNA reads TGTGCCAGCAGCGGACAGGGGGCGGGAGGCTACACCTTC.

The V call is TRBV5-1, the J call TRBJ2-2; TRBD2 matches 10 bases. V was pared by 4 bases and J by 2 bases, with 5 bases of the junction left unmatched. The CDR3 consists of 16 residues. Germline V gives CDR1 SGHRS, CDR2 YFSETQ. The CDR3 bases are TGCGCCAGCAGCCGTACTAGCGGGAAAAACACCGGGGAGCTGTTTTTT. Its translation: CASSRTSGKNTGELFF.